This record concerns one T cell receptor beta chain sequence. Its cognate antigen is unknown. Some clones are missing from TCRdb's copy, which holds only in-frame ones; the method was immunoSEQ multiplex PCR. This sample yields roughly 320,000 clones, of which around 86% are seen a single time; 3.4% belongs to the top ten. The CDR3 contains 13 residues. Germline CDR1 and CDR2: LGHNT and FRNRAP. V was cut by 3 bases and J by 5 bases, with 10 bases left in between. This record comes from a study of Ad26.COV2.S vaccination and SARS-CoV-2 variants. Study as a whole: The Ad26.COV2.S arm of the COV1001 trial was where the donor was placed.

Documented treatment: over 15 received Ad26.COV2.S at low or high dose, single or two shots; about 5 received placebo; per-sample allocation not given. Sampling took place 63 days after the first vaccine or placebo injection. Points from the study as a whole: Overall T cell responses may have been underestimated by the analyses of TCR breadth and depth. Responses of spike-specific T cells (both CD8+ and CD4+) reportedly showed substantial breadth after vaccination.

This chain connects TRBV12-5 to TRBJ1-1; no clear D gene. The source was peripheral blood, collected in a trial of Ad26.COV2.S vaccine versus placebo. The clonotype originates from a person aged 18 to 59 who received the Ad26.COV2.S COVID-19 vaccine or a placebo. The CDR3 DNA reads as TGTGCTAGTGGTTTTCCGGACTATACTGAAGCTTTCTTT. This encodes CASGFPDYTEAFF.